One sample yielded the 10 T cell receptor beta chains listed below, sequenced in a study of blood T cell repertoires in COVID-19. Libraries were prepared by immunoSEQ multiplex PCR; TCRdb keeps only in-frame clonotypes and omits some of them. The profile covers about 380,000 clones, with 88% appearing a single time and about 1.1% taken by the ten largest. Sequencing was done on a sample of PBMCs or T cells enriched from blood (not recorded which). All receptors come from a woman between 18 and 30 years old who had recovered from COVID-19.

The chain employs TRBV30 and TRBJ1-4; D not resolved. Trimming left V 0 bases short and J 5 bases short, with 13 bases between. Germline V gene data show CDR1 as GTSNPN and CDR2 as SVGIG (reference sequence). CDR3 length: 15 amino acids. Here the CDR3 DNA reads TGTGCCTGGAGTGTTGGTGGGAGGAGAAATGAAAAACTGTTTTTT. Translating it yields CAWSVGGRRNEKLFF.

The CDR3 protein is CASSLAATGRGSEQFF. The CDR3 DNA sequence: TGCGCCAGCAGCTTGGCCGCGACAGGGAGAGGCTCTGAGCAGTTCTTC. The chain recombines TRBV5-1 with TRBJ2-1, with 7 bases fitting TRBD1. This CDR3 comprises 16 residues. Germline lookup yields CDR1 SGHRS and CDR2 YFSETQ. V was pared by 0 bases and J by 9 bases, with 12 bases of the junction left unmatched.

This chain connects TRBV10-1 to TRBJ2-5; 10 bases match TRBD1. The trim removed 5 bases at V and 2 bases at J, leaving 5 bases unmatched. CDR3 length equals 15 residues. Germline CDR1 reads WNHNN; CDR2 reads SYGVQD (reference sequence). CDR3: CASSSGQGRQETQYF. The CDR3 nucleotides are TGCGCCAGCAGTTCGGGACAGGGGAGACAAGAGACCCAGTACTTC.

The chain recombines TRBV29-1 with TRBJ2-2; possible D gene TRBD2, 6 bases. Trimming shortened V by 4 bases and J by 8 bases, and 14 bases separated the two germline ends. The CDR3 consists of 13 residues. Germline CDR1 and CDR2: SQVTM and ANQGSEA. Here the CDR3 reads CSVAGTQGGELFF. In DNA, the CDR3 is TGCAGCGTTGCCGGGACTCAGGGAGGGGAGCTGTTTTTT.

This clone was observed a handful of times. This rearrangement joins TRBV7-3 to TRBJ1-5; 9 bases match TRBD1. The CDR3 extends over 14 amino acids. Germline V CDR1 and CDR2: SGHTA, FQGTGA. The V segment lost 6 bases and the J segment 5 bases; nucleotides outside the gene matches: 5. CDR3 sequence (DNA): TGTGCCAGCAGTTCACAGGGGGCGGATCAGCCCCAGCATTTT. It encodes CASSSQGADQPQHF.

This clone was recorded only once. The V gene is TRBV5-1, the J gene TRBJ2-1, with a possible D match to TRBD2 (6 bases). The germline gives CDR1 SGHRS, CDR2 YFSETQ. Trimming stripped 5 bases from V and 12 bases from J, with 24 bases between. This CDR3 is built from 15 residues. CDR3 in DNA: TGCGCCAGCAGGACCGACGGCCAGACTAGTCGACCGCAGTTCTTC. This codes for CASRTDGQTSRPQFF.

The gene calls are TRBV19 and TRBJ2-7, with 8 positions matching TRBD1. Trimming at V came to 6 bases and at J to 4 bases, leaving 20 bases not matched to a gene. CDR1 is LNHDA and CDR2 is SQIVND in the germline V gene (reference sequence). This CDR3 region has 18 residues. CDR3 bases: TGTGCCAGTAGGTCCGTAGGGACAGGCTCTCTCCAGGGGTACGAGCAGTACTTC. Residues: CASRSVGTGSLQGYEQYF.

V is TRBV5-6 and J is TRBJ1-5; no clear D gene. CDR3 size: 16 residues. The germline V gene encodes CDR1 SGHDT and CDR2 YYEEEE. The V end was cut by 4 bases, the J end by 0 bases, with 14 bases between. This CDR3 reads CASSVDGEYSNQPQHF. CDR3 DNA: TGTGCCAGCAGCGTGGACGGAGAGTATAGCAATCAGCCCCAGCATTTT.

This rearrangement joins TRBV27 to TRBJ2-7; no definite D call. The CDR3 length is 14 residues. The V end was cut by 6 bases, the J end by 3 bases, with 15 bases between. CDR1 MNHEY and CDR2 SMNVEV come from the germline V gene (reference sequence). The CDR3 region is CASSPGSKYYEQYF. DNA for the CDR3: TGTGCCAGCAGCCCCGGGTCAAAATACTACGAGCAGTACTTC.

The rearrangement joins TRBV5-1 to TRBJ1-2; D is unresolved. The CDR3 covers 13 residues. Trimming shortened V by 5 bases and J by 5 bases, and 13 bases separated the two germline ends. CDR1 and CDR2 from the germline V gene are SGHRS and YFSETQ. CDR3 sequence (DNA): TGCGCCAGCAGTCCCGGGGATACTTATGGCTACACCTTC. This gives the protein CASSPGDTYGYTF.